This T cell receptor (beta chain) was observed in a study of metastatic and nonmetastatic thyroid tumors. For the study at large: Samples came from malignant and benign thyroid patients, and repertoires were compared across blood and tumor or nodule tissue. Study findings and constraints: Reported TCR beta diversity, measured in blood and tumor, was significantly higher for malignant thyroid tumors than for benign nodules.

In its sample, this clone is medium-sized. Its specificity is unknown. Until they underwent thyroid surgery, no patient had received any treatment. TCRdb re-analyzed the PCR reads using MiXCR. The table records 13,000 or so clones, more than 25% of them present only once. The V segment lost 5 bases and the J segment 8 bases; nucleotides outside the gene matches: 9. CDR1 and CDR2 (germline): MGHRA, YSYEKL. This CDR3 is 15 amino acids long. The TCR was taken from a male donor with papillary thyroid cancer or a benign thyroid nodule (not recorded which). Some clones in this sample may be carry-over from other donors' samples. This chain connects TRBV4-1 to TRBJ2-1; 10 bases agree with TRBD2. The sequenced material came from tumor tissue. In DNA form, the CDR3 reads TGCGCCAGCAGCACTGCTAGCGGGAGTCAAGATGAGCAGTTCTTC. It is translated as CASSTASGSQDEQFF.